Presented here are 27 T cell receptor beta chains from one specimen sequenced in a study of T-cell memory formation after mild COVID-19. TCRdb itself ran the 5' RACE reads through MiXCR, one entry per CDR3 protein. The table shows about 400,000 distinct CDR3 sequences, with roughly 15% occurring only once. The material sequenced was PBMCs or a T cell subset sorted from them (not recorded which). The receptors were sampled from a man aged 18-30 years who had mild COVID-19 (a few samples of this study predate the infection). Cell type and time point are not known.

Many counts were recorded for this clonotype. CDR3 sequence: CSVERLRSTDTQYF. CDR3 nucleotides: TGCAGCGTTGAAAGGTTGAGGAGCACAGATACGCAGTATTTT. The V and J genes are TRBV29-1 and TRBJ2-3, with D unclear. CDR3 length: 14 amino acids. Per the germline V gene, CDR1 is SQVTM and CDR2 is ANQGSEA. V lost 2 bases and J 0 bases, leaving 9 bases between the germline ends.

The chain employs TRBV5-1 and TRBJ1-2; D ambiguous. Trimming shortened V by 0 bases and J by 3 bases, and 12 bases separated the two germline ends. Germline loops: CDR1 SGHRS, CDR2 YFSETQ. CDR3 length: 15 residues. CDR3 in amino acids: CASSLGLGSHYGYTF. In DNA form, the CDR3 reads TGCGCCAGCAGCTTGGGCCTCGGAAGCCACTATGGCTACACCTTC.

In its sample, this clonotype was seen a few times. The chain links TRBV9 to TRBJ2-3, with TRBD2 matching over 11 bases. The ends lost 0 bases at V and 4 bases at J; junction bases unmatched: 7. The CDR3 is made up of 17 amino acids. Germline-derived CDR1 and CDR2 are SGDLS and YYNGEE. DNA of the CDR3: TGTGCCAGCAGCGTAGCTGGGGCTAGCGGGGGGCCAGATACGCAGTATTTT. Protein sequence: CASSVAGASGGPDTQYF. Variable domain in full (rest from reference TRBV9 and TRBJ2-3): DSGVTQTPKHLITATGQRVTLRCSPRSGDLSVYWYQQSLDQGLQFLIQYYNGEERAKGNILERFSAQQFPDLHSELNLSSLELGDSALYFCASSVAGASGGPDTQYFGPGTRLTVL.

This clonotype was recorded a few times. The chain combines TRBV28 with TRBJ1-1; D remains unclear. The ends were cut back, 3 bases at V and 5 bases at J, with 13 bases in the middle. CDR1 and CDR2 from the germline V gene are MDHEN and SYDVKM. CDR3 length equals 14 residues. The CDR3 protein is CASSFWGGITEAFF. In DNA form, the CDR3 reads TGTGCCAGCAGTTTCTGGGGTGGGATAACTGAAGCTTTCTTT.

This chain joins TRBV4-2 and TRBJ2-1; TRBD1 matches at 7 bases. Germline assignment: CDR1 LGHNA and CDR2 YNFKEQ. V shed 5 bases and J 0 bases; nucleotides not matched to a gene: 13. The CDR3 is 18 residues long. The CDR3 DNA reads TGTGCCAGCAGCTCAATCGTAGGGGGCCTCGGCTCCTACAATGAGCAGTTCTTC. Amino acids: CASSSIVGGLGSYNEQFF.

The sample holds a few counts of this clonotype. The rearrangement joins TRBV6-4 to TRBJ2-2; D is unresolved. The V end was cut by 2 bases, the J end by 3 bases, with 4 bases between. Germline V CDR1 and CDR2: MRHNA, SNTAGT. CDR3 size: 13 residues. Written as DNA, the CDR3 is TGTGCCAGCAGTGACGGATACACCGGGGAGCTGTTTTTT. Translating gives CASSDGYTGELFF.

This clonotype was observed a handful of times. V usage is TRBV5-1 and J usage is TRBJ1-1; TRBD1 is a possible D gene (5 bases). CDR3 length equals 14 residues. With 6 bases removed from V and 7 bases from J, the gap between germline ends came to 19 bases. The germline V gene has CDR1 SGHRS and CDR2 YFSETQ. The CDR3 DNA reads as TGCGCCAGCACCAGAGGACAAACCGGGGTTGAAGCTTTCTTT. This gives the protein CASTRGQTGVEAFF.

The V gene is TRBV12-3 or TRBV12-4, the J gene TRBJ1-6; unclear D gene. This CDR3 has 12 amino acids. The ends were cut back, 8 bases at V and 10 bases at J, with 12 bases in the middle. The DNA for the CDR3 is TGTGCCAGCCTACGTATGGGCTCACCCCTCCACTTT. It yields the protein CASLRMGSPLHF.

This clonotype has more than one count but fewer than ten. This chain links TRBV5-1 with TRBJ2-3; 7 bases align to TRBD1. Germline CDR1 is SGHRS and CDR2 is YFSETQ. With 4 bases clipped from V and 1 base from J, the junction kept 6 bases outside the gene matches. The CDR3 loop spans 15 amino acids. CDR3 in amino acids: CASSPRQGGTDTQYF. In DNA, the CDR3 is TGCGCCAGCAGCCCCAGACAGGGTGGCACAGATACGCAGTATTTT.

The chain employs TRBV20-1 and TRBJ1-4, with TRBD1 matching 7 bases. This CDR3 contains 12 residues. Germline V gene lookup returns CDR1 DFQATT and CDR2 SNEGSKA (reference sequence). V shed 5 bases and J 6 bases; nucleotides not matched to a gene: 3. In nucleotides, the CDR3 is TGCAGTGCTTTGACAGGGTATGAAAAACTGTTTTTT. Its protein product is CSALTGYEKLFF.

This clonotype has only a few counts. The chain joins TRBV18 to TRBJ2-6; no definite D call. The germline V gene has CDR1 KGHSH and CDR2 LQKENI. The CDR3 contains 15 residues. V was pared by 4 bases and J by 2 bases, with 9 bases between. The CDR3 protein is CASSLDGTGANVLTF. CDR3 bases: TGTGCCAGCTCACTGGATGGAACTGGGGCCAACGTCCTGACTTTC.

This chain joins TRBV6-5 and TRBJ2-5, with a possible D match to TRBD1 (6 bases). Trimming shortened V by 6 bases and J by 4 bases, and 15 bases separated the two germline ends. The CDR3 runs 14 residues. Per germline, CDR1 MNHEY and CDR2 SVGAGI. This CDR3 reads CASRTLRGRETQYF. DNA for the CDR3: TGTGCCAGCAGAACACTCAGGGGAAGAGAGACCCAGTACTTC.

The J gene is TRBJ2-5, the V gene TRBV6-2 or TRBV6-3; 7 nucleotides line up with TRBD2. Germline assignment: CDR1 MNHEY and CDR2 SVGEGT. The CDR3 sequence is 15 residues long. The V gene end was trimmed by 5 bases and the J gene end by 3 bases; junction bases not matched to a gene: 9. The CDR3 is CASSTPLAGEETQYF. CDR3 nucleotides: TGTGCCAGCAGTACCCCCCTTGCGGGGGAAGAGACCCAGTACTTC.

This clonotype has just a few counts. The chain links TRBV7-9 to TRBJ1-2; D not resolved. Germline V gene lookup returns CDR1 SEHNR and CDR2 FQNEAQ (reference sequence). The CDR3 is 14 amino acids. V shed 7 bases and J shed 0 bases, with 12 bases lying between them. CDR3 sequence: CASNSVATNYGYTF. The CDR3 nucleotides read TGTGCCAGCAACTCGGTGGCCACTAACTATGGCTACACCTTC.

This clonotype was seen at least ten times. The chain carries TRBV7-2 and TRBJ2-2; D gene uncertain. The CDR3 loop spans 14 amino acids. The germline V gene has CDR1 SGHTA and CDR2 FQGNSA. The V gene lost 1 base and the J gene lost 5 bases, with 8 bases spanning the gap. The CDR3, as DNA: TGTGCCAGCAGCTTAGTTATGTTGACCGGGGAGCTGTTTTTT. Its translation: CASSLVMLTGELFF. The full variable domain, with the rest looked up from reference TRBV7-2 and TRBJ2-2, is GAGVSQSPSNKVTEKGKDVELRCDPISGHTALYWYRQSLGQGLEFLIYFQGNSAPDKSGLPSDRFSAERTGGSVSTLTIQRTQQEDSAVYLCASSLVMLTGELFFGEGSRLTVL.

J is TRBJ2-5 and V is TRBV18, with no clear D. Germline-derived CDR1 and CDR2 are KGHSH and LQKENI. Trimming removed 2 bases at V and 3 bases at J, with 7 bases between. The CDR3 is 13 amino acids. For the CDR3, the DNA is TGTGCCAGCTCACCATCAAGCAAAGAGACCCAGTACTTC. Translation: CASSPSSKETQYF.

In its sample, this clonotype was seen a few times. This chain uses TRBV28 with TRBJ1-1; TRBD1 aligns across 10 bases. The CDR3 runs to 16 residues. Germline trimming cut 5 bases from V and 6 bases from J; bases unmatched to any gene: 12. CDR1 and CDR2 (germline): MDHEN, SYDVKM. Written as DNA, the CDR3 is TGTGCCAGCAGTCCTGGGACAGGGGTGAGAGGAGCTGAAGCTTTCTTT. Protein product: CASSPGTGVRGAEAFF.

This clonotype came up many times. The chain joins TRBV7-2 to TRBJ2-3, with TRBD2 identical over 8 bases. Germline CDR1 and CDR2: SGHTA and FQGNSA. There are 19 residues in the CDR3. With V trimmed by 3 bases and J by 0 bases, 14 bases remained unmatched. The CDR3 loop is CASSFPSGGGGSSTDTQYF. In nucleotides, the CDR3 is TGTGCCAGCAGCTTCCCCAGTGGGGGCGGGGGGTCTAGCACAGATACGCAGTATTTT.

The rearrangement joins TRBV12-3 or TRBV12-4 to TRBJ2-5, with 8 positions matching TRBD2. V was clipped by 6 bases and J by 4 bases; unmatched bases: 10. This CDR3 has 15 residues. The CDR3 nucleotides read TGTGCCAGCAGGCCCGGGACTAGGAGTCGAGAGACCCAGTACTTC. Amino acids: CASRPGTRSRETQYF.

CDR3 in DNA: TGTGCCTGGAGTGATAGGGCGTGGTACACAGATACGCAGTATTTT. The encoded protein is CAWSDRAWYTDTQYF. The chain couples TRBV30 to TRBJ2-3, with D uncertain. V gave up 1 base and J gave up 2 bases, with 13 bases separating them. The CDR3 has 15 residues. Looked up from germline, CDR1 is GTSNPN and CDR2 is SVGIG (reference sequence).

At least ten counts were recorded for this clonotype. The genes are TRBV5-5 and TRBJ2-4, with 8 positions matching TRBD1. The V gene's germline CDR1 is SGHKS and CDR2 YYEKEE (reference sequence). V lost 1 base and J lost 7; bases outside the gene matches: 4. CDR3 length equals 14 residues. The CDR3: CASSLWDRPNIQYF. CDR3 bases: TGTGCCAGCAGCTTGTGGGACAGGCCCAACATTCAGTACTTC.

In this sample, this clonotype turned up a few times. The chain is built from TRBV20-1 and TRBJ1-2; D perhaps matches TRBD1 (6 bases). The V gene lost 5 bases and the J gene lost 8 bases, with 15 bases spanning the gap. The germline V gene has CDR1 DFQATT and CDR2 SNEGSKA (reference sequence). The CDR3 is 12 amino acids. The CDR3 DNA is TGCAGTGCTCGGGACACACCTCAAGGCTACACCTTC. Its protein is CSARDTPQGYTF.

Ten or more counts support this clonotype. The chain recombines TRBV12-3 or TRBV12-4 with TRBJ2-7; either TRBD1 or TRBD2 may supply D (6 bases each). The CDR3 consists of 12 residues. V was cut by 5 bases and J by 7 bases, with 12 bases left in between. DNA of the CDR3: TGTGCCAGCAGTCTCACAGGGAGGGAGCAGTACGTC. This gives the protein CASSLTGREQYV.

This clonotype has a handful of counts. The CDR3 loop is CASSIGSEQYF. CDR3 DNA sequence: TGTGCCTCTTCCATCGGTTCCGAGCAGTACTTC. The rearrangement links TRBV7-9 to TRBJ2-7; D is unclear. Germline values: CDR1 SEHNR, CDR2 FQNEAQ (reference sequence). V lost 11 bases to trimming and J lost 6 bases, with 14 bases between them. This CDR3 has 11 residues.

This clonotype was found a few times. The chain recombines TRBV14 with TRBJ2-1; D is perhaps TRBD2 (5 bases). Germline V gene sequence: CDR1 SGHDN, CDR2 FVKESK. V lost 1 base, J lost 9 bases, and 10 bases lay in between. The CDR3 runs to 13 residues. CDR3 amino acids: CASSQVGEAEQFF. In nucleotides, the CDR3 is TGTGCCAGCAGCCAAGTCGGGGAAGCTGAGCAGTTCTTC.

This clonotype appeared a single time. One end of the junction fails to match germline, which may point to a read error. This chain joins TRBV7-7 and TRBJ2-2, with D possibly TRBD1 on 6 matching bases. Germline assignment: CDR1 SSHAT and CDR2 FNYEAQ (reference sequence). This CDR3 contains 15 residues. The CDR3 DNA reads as TGTGCTAGCAGCCGGACAGCTAGGGAGACCGGGGAGCTGTTTTTT. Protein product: CASSRTARETGELFF. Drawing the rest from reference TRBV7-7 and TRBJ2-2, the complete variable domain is GAGVSQSPRYKVTKRGQDVTLRCDPISSHATLYWYQQALGQGPEFLTYFNYEAQPDKSGLPSDRFSAERPEGSISTLTIQRTEQRDSAMYRCASSRTARETGELFFGEGSRLTVL.

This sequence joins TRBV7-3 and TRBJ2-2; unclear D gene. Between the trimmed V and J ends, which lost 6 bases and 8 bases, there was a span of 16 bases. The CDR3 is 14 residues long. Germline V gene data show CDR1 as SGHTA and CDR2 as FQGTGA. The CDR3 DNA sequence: TGTGCCAGCAGGCCCAGCGCTGGGTATGGGGAGCTGTTTTTT. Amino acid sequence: CASRPSAGYGELFF.